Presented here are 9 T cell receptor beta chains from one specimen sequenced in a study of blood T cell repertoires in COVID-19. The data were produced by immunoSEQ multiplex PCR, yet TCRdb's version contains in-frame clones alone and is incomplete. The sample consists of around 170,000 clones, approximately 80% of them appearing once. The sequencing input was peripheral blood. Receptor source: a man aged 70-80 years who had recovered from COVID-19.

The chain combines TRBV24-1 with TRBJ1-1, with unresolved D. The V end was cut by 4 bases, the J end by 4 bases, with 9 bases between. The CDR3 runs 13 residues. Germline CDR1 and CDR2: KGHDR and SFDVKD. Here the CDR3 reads CATSDGYGTEAFF. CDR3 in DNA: TGTGCCACCAGTGACGGGTATGGCACTGAAGCTTTCTTT.

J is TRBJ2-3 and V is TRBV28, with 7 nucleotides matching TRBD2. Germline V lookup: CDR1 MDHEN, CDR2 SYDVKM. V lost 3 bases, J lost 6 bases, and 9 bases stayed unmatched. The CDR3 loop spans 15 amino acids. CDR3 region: CASSFGSGMSDTQYF. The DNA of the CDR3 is TGTGCCAGCAGTTTTGGAAGCGGGATGTCGGATACGCAGTATTTT.

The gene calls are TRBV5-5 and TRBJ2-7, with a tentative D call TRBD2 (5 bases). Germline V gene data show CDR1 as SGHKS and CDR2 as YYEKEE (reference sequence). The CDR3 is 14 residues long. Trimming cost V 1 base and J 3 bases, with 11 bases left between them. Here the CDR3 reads CASSLYSGNYEQYF. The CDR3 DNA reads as TGTGCCAGCAGCTTGTACAGCGGAAACTACGAGCAGTACTTC. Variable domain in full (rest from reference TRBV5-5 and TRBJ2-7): DAGVTQSPTHLIKTRGQQVTLRCSPISGHKSVSWYQQVLGQGPQFIFQYYEKEERGRGNFPDRFSARQFPNYSSELNVNALLLGDSALYLCASSLYSGNYEQYFGPGTRLTVT.

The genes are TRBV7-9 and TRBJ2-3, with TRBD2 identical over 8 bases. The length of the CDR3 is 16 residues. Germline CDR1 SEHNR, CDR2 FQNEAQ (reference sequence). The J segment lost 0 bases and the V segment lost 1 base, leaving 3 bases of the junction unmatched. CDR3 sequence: CASSLGVAGSTDTQYF. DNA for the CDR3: TGTGCCAGCAGCTTAGGGGTAGCGGGGAGCACAGATACGCAGTATTTT.

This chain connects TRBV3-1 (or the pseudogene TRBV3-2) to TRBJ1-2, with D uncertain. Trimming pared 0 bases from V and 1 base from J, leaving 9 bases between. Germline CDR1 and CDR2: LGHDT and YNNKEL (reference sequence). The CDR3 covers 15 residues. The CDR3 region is CASSQDQAGNYGYTF. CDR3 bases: TGTGCCAGCAGCCAAGATCAAGCGGGTAACTATGGCTACACCTTC.

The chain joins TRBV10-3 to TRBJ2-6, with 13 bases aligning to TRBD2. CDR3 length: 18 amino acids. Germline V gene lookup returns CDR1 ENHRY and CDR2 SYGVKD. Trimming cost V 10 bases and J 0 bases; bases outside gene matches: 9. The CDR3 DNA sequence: TGTGCCAGCACCCACGGACTAGCGGGGGACTCTGGGGCCAACGTCCTGACTTTC. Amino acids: CASTHGLAGDSGANVLTF.

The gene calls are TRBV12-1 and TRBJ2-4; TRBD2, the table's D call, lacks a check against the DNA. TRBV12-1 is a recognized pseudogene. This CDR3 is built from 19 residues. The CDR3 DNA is TGTGCCAGCAGCTTTGAGCCGGGAGGGCCGCTTCGTGTCAAAAACATTCAGTACTTC. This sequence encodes CASSFEPGGPLRVKNIQYF.

The CDR3: CASSLEDRKDTQYF. CDR3 sequence (DNA): TGCGCCAGCAGCTTGGAGGACAGGAAGGATACGCAGTATTTT. V is TRBV5-1 and J is TRBJ2-3, with TRBD1 identical over 7 bases. This CDR3 contains 14 residues. J gave up 6 bases and V 0 bases, and 4 bases lay outside the gene matches. CDR1 and CDR2 from the germline V gene are SGHRS and YFSETQ.

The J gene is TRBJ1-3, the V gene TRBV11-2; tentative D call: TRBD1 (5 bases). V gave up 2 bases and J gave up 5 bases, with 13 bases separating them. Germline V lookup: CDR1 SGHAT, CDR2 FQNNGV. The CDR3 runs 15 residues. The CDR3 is CASSLSWQGRNTIYF. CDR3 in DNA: TGTGCCAGCAGCTTATCGTGGCAGGGAAGAAACACCATATATTTT.